Listed below are T cell receptor beta chains from one sample, sequenced in a study of shared clonotypes between healthy human individuals. The data were produced by immunoSEQ multiplex PCR, yet TCRdb's version contains in-frame clones alone and is incomplete. The sample lists millions of clones, roughly 94% occurring once. Sequenced input: naive CD8+ T cells sorted from blood. Receptors were obtained from a man younger than 35 in good health. Each CDR3 is given with its conserved first and last residue. Fields, in order: D gene, V gene, clone size, J gene, CDR3 DNA, CDR3 protein. The D gene is left open where the match is weak. Not every row has a clone size; where given, it reads once, few, many or a size class.

-	TRBV4-1	-	TRBJ2-7	TGCGCCAGCAGCCAAGGCCCCTCCGCGGGACAACTCTTCTACGAGCAGTACTTC	CASSQGPSAGQLFYEQYF
-	TRBV6-6	-	TRBJ2-7	TGTGCCAGCAGTTACTCGGGGCTAGCTGACGACGAGCAGTACTTC	CASSYSGLADDEQYF
-	TRBV7-6	-	TRBJ2-7	TGTGCCAGCAGCCTAGATGCGGGACTCTCCTACGAGCAGTACTTC	CASSLDAGLSYEQYF
-	TRBV10-3	-	TRBJ2-7	TGTGCCATCAGTGAGTCAAGGGAGGGGAGGGGGCAGGACGAGCAGTACTTC	CAISESREGRGQDEQYF
-	TRBV4-1	-	TRBJ2-7	TGCGCCAGCAGCCAAGAGGTCGGCAACTACGAGCAGTACTTC	CASSQEVGNYEQYF
-	TRBV20-1	-	TRBJ1-1	TGCAGTACTCTCACTGAAGCTTTCTTT	CSTLTEAFF
-	TRBV18	-	TRBJ2-3	TGTGCCAGCTCACCCGGCGGACCTAGCACAGATACGCAGTATTTT	CASSPGGPSTDTQYF
-	TRBV11-2	-	TRBJ2-3	TGTGCCAGCAGCTTGGACCCCCAGACAGATACGCAGTATTTT	CASSLDPQTDTQYF
TRBD2	TRBV29-1	-	TRBJ2-1	TGCAGCGCCTCGTTGGGAGGGGCCGGAGTTGAGCAGTTCTTC	CSASLGGAGVEQFF
TRBD2	TRBV10-1	-	TRBJ2-5	TGCGCCAGCAGTGCTAGCGGAAACCAAGAGACCCAGTACTTC	CASSASGNQETQYF
TRBD2	TRBV28	-	TRBJ2-5	TGTGCCAGCAGCTTTTCCCTAGCGGGGGGCCGGGAGACCCAGTACTTC	CASSFSLAGGRETQYF
TRBD1	TRBV6-6	once	TRBJ1-1	TGTGCCAGCAGTCACTGGGACAGGCTAAACACTGAAGCTTTCTTT	CASSHWDRLNTEAFF
TRBD1	TRBV7-9	-	TRBJ2-4	TGTGCCAGCAGCTCCCGGGACAGGAAAAACATTCAGTACTTC	CASSSRDRKNIQYF
TRBD1	TRBV28	-	TRBJ1-5	TGTGCCAGCAGTTCAGCCGGGACAGCCAACAATCAGCCCCAGCATTTT	CASSSAGTANNQPQHF
TRBD1	TRBV13	-	TRBJ2-7	TGTGCCAGCAGCCCATCCGGGACAGAGCTTTACGAGCAGTACTTC	CASSPSGTELYEQYF
-	TRBV7-2	-	TRBJ2-6	TGTGCCAGCAGCTTCTCGGACGGCTACTCTGGGGCCAACGTCCTGACTTTC	CASSFSDGYSGANVLTF
-	TRBV10-3	-	TRBJ2-1	TGTGCCATCAGTGAGTCGGGGACCTACAATGAGCAGTTCTTC	CAISESGTYNEQFF
TRBD1	TRBV30	-	TRBJ1-2	TGTGCCTGGGGGACAGGGGGCTACGGCTACACCTTC	CAWGTGGYGYTF
-	TRBV6-6	-	TRBJ1-1	TGTGCCAGCAGTTTGAGCAGGACCTTGAACACTGAAGCTTTCTTT	CASSLSRTLNTEAFF
-	TRBV7-9	-	TRBJ2-1	TGTGCCAGCAGCGATGTCCGGGACAATGAGCAGTTCTTC	CASSDVRDNEQFF
-	TRBV5-1	-	TRBJ1-1	TGCGCCAGCAGCTTGGCATGGTTAGGGGGCACTGAAGCTTTCTTT	CASSLAWLGGTEAFF
-	TRBV5-1	-	TRBJ2-7	TGCGCCAGCAGCCCCGGTCGGGGGAGCTCCTACGAGCAGTACTTC	CASSPGRGSSYEQYF
TRBD2	TRBV4-3	-	TRBJ2-1	TGCGCCAGCAGCCAGGCCCTAGCGGGAGGTAATGGTGAGCAGTTCTTC	CASSQALAGGNGEQFF
-	TRBV28	-	TRBJ2-4	TGTGCCAGCTCGAGCATGGCGGCCAAAAACATTCAGTACTTC	CASSSMAAKNIQYF
-	TRBV6-6	-	TRBJ2-7	TGTGCCAGCAGTTACGCGGACAGCTACGAGCAGTACTTC	CASSYADSYEQYF
TRBD2	TRBV7-6	-	TRBJ2-7	TGTGCCAGCAGCTCGGGACTAGCGGACTCCTACGAGCAGTACTTC	CASSSGLADSYEQYF
-	TRBV28	-	TRBJ2-1	TGTGCCAGCGGGAGGGGGCTCAATGAGCAGTTCTTC	CASGRGLNEQFF
-	TRBV10-3	-	TRBJ2-7	TGTGCCATCAGTGAGTCTGCGTTGGACGAGCAGTACTTC	CAISESALDEQYF
-	TRBV2	-	TRBJ2-3	TGTGCCAGCAAGGCGGCCACTAGCACAGATACGCAGTATTTT	CASKAATSTDTQYF
-	TRBV4-2	-	TRBJ1-3	TGTGCCAGCAGCCAAGAAAATCGCCGAGAGGGAAACACCATATATTTT	CASSQENRREGNTIYF
-	TRBV9	-	TRBJ2-3	TGTGCCAGCAGCGTAGGGAAGGTTGGGGGAGATACGCAGTATTTT	CASSVGKVGGDTQYF
TRBD1	TRBV27	-	TRBJ1-2	TGTGCCAGCAGTTTATACTTCGATCCGGGACAGAATTCATATGGCTACACCTTC	CASSLYFDPGQNSYGYTF
TRBD2	TRBV27	-	TRBJ2-1	TGTGCCAGCAGAGATCTAGCGGGAGAGTCCTACAATGAGCAGTTCTTC	CASRDLAGESYNEQFF
TRBD1	TRBV27	-	TRBJ2-1	TGTGCCAGCAGTTTGGGTGTGGGACAGGGTGTTAATGAGCAGTTCTTC	CASSLGVGQGVNEQFF
TRBD1	TRBV18	-	TRBJ1-5	TGTGCCAGCTCACCGGACAGGGCGAATCAGCCCCAGCATTTT	CASSPDRANQPQHF
-	TRBV2	-	TRBJ1-6	TGTGCCAGCAGTGATGGGGCAAAAAGGGATTCACCCCTCCACTTT	CASSDGAKRDSPLHF
TRBD1	TRBV5-6	-	TRBJ2-7	TGTGCCAGCAGCTTGGCTGGACAGGGGGCGCTCCTATCCCCCTACGAGCAGTACTTC	CASSLAGQGALLSPYEQYF
-	TRBV19	once	TRBJ1-5	TGTGCCACCATCGGACCTTATAGCAATCAGCCCCAGCATTTT	CATIGPYSNQPQHF
-	TRBV20-1	-	TRBJ1-5	TGCAGTGCCGGTCAGCCCCAGCATTTT	CSAGQPQHF
-	TRBV28	-	TRBJ1-2	TGTGCCAGCACCCTATTAACCACGGCCGAGGTGTATGGCTACACCTTC	CASTLLTTAEVYGYTF
-	TRBV2	-	TRBJ2-5	TGTGCCAGCAGGAAAAACAGGGACCAAGAGACCCAGTACTTC	CASRKNRDQETQYF
-	TRBV5-6	-	TRBJ2-3	TGTGCCAGCAGCTTGTCTATCGGGGCCACAGATACGCAGTATTTT	CASSLSIGATDTQYF
-	TRBV5-4	-	TRBJ1-1	TGTGCCAGCAGCTTGGTGCAGGGAGGAACTGAAGCTTTCTTT	CASSLVQGGTEAFF
-	TRBV15	-	TRBJ2-1	TGTGCCACCAGGGAGGGCGCGAACAATGAGCAGTTCTTC	CATREGANNEQFF
-	TRBV5-4	-	TRBJ1-1	TGTGCCAGCAGCTTGGCAGAGGGGAGCGAAGCTTTCTTT	CASSLAEGSEAFF
TRBD1	TRBV30	-	TRBJ1-1	TGTGCCTTGGCCCCCGGGACAGCAAACACTGAAGCTTTCTTT	CALAPGTANTEAFF
-	TRBV30	-	TRBJ1-1	TGTGCCTGGAGTGTATACGCGTCCACTGAAGCTTTCTTT	CAWSVYASTEAFF
TRBD1	TRBV15	-	TRBJ1-5	TGTGCCACCAGCACAGACAGGGGAAATCAGCCCCAGCATTTT	CATSTDRGNQPQHF
-	TRBV18	-	TRBJ2-7	TGTGCCAGCTCCGAATACGAGCAGTACTTC	CASSEYEQYF
TRBD1	TRBV28	-	TRBJ2-7	TGTGCCAGCAGTTTAGACACAGGGGGCTCGTACGAGCAGTACTTC	CASSLDTGGSYEQYF
-	TRBV5-6	-	TRBJ2-7	-	CASSFGPGSYEQYF
-	TRBV6-5	-	TRBJ2-2	TGTGCCAGCAGCTTAAAATCCACCGGGGAGCTGTTTTTT	CASSLKSTGELFF
-	TRBV6-6	-	TRBJ2-5	TGTGCCAGCAGGGGACACTTTAACGGAGAGACCCAGTACTTC	CASRGHFNGETQYF